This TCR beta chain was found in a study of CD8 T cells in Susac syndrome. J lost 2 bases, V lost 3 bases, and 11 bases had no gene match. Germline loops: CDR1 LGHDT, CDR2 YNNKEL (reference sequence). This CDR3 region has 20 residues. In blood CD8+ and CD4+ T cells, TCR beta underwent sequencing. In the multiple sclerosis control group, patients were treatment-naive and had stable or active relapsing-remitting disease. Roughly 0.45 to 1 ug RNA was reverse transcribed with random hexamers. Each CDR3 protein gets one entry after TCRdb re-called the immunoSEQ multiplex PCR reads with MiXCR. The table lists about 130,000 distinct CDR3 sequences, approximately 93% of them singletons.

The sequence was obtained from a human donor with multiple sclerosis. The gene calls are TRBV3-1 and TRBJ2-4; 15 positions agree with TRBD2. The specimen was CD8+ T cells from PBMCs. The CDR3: CASSHGTSGRFGGTKNIQYF. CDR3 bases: TGTGCCAGCAGCCATGGGACTAGCGGGAGGTTTGGTGGGACCAAAAACATTCAGTACTTC.